One sample yielded the 7 T cell receptor beta chains listed below, sequenced in a study of cytomegalovirus exposure and HLA in healthy donors. Primers included in the PCR were 60 Vbeta and 13 Jbeta primers. TCRdb keeps only in-frame clones here, not all; method: immunoSEQ multiplex PCR. Of roughly 62,000 clones in the sample, about 69% were seen once. The sequenced sample consisted of PBMCs. These receptors originate from a woman in her 30s in good health and CMV-seronegative.

The chain recombines TRBV23-1 with TRBJ1-1, with 7 bases aligning to TRBD1. TRBV23-1 carries the ORF label, with uncertain function. The junction had 7 bases not matched to a gene; V was cut back by 3 bases and J by 3 bases. The CDR3 sequence is 15 residues long. CDR3 bases: TGCGCCAGCAGTCAGCTAGGGGGCAAGGACACTGAAGCTTTCTTT. It specifies CASSQLGGKDTEAFF.

The rearrangement joins TRBV6-5 to TRBJ2-3; TRBD2 agrees at 12 bases. The V gene's germline CDR1 is MNHEY and CDR2 SVGAGI. The junction had 5 bases not matched to a gene; V was cut back by 6 bases and J by 4 bases. The CDR3 is 15 amino acids. CDR3 residues: CASRRTSGTSDTQYF. The DNA for the CDR3 is TGTGCCAGCAGGAGGACTAGCGGGACCTCAGATACGCAGTATTTT.

The CDR3, as DNA: TGTGCCAGCAGTGCGGGACAGGGGTCCTCTGGGGCCAACGTCCTGACTTTC. Protein: CASSAGQGSSGANVLTF. V is TRBV25-1 and J is TRBJ2-6; 10 nucleotides agree with TRBD1. The V segment lost 4 bases and the J segment 0 bases; nucleotides outside the gene matches: 3. The CDR3 extends over 17 amino acids. Germline assignment: CDR1 MGHDK and CDR2 SYGVNS.

The chain employs TRBV28 and TRBJ1-1; no clear D. CDR1 is MDHEN and CDR2 is SYDVKM in the germline V gene. Trimming pared 5 bases from V and 0 bases from J, leaving 7 bases between. CDR3 length: 13 residues. The CDR3 DNA follows: TGTGCCAGCAGTCCCTCTCTGAACACTGAAGCTTTCTTT. Translation: CASSPSLNTEAFF. Looking up the rest from reference TRBV28 and TRBJ1-1 gives the full variable domain: DVKVTQSSRYLVKRTGEKVFLECVQDMDHENMFWYRQDPGLGLRLIYFSYDVKMKEKGDIPEGYSVSREKKERFSLILESASTNQTSMYLCASSPSLNTEAFFGQGTRLTVV.

V gene TRBV5-8 combines with J gene TRBJ1-2, with a tentative D call TRBD1 (6 bases). Trimming stripped 4 bases from V and 3 bases from J, with 13 bases between. The CDR3 runs 14 residues. From germline, CDR1 is SGHTS and CDR2 YDEGEE. CDR3: CASSKYRVHYGYTF. The CDR3 bases are TGTGCCAGCAGCAAGTACAGGGTCCACTATGGCTACACCTTC.

The chain is built from TRBV12-5 and TRBJ1-5; 7 bases are a match to TRBD1. Per germline, CDR1 LGHNT and CDR2 FRNRAP. The CDR3 covers 17 residues. V lost 0 bases to trimming and J lost 0 bases; unmatched junction nucleotides: 5. As DNA, the CDR3 is TGTGCTAGTGGTTTGGTTCTGGGACAGTATAGCAATCAGCCCCAGCATTTT. It encodes CASGLVLGQYSNQPQHF.

The chain recombines TRBV2 with TRBJ1-5; 7 bases match TRBD1. The V segment lost 5 bases and the J segment 1 base; nucleotides outside the gene matches: 5. This CDR3 is 15 amino acids long. Germline V lookup: CDR1 SNHLY, CDR2 FYNNEI. CDR3 nucleotides: TGTGCCAGCAGTACGACAGGGAGGAGCAATCAGCCCCAGCATTTT. It encodes CASSTTGRSNQPQHF.